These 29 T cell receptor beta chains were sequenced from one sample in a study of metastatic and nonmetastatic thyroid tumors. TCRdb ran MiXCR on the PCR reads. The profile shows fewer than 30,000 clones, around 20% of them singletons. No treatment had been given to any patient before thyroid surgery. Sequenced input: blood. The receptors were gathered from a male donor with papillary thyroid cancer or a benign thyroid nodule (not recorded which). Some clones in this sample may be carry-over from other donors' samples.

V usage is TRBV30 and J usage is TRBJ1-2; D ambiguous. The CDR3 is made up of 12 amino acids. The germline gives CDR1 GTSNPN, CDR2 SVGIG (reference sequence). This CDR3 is CVWSVPEYGYTF. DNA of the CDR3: TGTGTGTGGAGTGTCCCAGAGTATGGCTACACCTTC.

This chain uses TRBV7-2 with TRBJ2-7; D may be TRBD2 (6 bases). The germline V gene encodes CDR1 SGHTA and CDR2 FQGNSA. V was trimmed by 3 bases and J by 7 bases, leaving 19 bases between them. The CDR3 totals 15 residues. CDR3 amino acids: CASSLDGGGTGEQYF. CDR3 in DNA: TGTGCCAGCAGCTTGGATGGGGGAGGTACGGGAGAGCAGTACTTC.

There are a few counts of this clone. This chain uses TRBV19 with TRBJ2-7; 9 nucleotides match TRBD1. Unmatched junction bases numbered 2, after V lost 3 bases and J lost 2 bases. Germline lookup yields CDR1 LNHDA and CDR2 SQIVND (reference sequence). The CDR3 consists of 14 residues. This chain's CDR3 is CASSMRQGAYEQYF. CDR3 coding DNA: TGTGCCAGTAGTATGAGACAGGGGGCCTACGAGCAGTACTTC.

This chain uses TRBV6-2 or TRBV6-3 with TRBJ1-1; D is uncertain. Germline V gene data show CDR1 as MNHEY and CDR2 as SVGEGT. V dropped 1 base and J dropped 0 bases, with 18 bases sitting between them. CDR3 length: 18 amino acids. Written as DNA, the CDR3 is TGTGCCAGCAGTTACTTCCCCCCGACGAGGGTGATGAACACTGAAGCTTTCTTT. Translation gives CASSYFPPTRVMNTEAFF.

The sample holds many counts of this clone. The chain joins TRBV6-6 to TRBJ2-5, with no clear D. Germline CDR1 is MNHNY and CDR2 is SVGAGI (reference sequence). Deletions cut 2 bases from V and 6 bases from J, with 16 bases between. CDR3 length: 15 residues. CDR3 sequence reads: CASSYLGSRIQTQYF. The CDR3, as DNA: TGTGCCAGCAGTTACCTCGGGTCGCGCATCCAGACCCAGTACTTC.

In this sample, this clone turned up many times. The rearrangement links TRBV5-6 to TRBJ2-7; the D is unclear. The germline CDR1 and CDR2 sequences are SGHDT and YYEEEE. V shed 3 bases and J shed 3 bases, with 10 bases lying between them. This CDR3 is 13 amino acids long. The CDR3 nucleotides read TGTGCCAGCAGCTCCGGGTCATTCTACGAGCAGTACTTC. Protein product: CASSSGSFYEQYF. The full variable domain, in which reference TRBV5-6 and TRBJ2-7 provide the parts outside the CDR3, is DAGVTQSPTHLIKTRGQQVTLRCSPKSGHDTVSWYQQALGQGPQFIFQYYEEEERQRGNFPDRFSGHQFPNYSSELNVNALLLGDSALYLCASSSGSFYEQYFGPGTRLTVT.

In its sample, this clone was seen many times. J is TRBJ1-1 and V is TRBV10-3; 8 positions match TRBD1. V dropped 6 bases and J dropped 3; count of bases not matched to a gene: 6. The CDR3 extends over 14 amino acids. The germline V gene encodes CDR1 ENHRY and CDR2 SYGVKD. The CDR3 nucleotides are TGTGCCATCAGACCTCAGGGGGCAGACACTGAAGCTTTCTTT. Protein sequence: CAIRPQGADTEAFF.

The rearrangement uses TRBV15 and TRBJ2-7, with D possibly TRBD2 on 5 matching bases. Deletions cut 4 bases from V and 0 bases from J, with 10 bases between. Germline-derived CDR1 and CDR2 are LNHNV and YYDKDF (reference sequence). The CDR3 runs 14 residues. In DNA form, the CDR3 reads TGTGCCACCAGCAACCGGGGTAGCTCCTACGAGCAGTACTTC. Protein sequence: CATSNRGSSYEQYF.

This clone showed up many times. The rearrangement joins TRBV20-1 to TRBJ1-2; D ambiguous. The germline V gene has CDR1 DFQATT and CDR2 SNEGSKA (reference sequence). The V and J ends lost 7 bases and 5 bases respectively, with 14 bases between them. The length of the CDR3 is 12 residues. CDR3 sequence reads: CSGAREVYGYTF. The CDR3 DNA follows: TGCAGTGGAGCCCGGGAAGTGTATGGCTACACCTTC.

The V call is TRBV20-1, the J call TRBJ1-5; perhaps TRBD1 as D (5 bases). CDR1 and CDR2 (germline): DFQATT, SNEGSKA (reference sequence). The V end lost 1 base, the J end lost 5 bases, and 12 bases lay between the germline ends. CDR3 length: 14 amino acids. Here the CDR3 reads CSARAEQEYQPQHF. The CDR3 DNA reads TGCAGTGCTAGAGCGGAACAGGAGTATCAGCCCCAGCATTTT.

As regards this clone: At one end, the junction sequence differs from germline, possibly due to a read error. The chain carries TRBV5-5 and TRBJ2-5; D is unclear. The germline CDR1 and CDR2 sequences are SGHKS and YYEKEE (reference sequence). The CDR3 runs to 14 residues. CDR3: CACSLGVGIETQYF. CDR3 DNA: TGTGCCTGCAGCTTGGGTGTAGGGATTGAGACCCAGTACTTC.

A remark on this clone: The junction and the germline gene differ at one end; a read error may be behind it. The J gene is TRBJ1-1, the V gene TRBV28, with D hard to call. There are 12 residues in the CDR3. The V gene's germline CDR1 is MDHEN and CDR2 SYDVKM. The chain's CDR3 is CASSSMGGIALF. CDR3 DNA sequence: TGTGCCAGCAGTTCGATGGGAGGGATAGCTCTCTTT.

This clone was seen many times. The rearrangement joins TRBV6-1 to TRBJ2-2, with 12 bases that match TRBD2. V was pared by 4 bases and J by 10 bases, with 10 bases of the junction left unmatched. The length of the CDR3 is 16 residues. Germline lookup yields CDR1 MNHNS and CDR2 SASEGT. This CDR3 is CASSGTTSGGSEELFF. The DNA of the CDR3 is TGTGCCAGCAGTGGAACAACTAGCGGGGGGTCGGAGGAGCTGTTTTTT.

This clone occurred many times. This CDR3 reads CASSEVATGELFF. The DNA for the CDR3 is TGTGCCAGTTCGGAGGTAGCCACCGGGGAGCTGTTTTTT. The chain is built from TRBV7-9 and TRBJ2-2; tentatively, D is TRBD2 (5 bases). Germline V gene data show CDR1 as SEHNR and CDR2 as FQNEAQ (reference sequence). The CDR3 extends over 13 amino acids. V was shortened by 9 bases and J by 4 bases, with 12 bases between the two germline ends.

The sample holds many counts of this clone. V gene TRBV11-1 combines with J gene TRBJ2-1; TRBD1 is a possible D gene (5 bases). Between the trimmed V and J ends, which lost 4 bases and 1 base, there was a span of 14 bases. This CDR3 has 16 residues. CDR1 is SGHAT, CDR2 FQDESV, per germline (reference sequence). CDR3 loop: CASSSRQKPSYNEQFF. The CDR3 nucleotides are TGTGCCAGCAGCTCTCGACAGAAACCTTCCTACAATGAGCAGTTCTTC. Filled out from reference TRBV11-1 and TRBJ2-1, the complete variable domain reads EAEVAQSPRYKITEKSQAVAFWCDPISGHATLYWYRQILGQGPELLVQFQDESVVDDSQLPKDRFSAERLKGVDSTLKIQPAELGDSAMYLCASSSRQKPSYNEQFFGPGTRLTVL.

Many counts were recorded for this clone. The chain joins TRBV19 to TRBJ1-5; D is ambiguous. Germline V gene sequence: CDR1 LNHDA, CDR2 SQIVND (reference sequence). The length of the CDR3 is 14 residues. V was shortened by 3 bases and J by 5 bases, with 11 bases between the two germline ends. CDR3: CASSIGEGDQPQHF. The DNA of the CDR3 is TGTGCCAGTAGTATCGGCGAGGGAGATCAGCCCCAGCATTTT.

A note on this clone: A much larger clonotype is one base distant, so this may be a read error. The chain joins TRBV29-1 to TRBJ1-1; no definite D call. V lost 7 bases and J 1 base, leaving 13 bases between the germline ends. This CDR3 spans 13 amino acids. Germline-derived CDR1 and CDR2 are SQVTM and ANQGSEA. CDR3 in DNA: TGCAGCGCCTCGGCAGGAACGAACACTGAAGCTTTCTTT. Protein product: CSASAGTNTEAFF.

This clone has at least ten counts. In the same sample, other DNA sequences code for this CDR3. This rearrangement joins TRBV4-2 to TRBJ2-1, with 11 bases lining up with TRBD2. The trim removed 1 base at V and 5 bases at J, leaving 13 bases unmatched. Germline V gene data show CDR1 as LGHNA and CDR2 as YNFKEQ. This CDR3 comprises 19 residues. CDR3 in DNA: TGTGCCAGCAGCCAAGTAGTCGTAGTTAGCGGGAGGGGACACAATGAGCAGTTCTTC. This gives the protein CASSQVVVVSGRGHNEQFF.

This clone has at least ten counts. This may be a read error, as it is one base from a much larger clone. As DNA, the CDR3 is TGTGCCACCAGCAGGGGACAGCGATATGGCCACACCTTC. This sequence encodes CATSRGQRYGHTF. The chain carries TRBV15 and TRBJ1-2; TRBD1 agrees at 7 bases. This CDR3 comprises 13 residues. The germline CDR1 and CDR2 sequences are LNHNV and YYDKDF (reference sequence).

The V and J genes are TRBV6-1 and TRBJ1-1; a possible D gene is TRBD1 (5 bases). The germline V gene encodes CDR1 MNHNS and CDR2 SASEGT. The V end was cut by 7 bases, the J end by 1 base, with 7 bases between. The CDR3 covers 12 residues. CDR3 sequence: CASNDRNTEAFF. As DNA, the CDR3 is TGTGCCAGCAATGACAGGAACACTGAAGCTTTCTTT.

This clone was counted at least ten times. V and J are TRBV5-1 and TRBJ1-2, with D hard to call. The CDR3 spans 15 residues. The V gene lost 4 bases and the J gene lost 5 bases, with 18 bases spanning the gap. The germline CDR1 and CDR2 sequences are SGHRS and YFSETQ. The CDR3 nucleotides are TGCGCCAGCAGCCAGACGACCGGGCCGTCTTATGGCTACACCTTC. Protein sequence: CASSQTTGPSYGYTF.

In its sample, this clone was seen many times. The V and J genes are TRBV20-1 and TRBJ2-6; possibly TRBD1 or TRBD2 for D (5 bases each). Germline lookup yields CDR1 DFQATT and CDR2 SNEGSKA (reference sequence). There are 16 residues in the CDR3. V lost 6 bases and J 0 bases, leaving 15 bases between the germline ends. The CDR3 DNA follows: TGCAGTGCCACGGGGCGACGGGGCTCTGGGGCCAACGTCCTGACTTTC. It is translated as CSATGRRGSGANVLTF.

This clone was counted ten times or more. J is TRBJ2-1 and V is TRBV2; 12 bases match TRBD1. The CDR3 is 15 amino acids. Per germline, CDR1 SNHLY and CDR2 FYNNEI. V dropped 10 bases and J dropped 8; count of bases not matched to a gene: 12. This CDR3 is CATSAGTGGLDEQFF. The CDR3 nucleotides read TGTGCCACCAGCGCTGGGACAGGGGGCTTGGATGAGCAGTTCTTC.

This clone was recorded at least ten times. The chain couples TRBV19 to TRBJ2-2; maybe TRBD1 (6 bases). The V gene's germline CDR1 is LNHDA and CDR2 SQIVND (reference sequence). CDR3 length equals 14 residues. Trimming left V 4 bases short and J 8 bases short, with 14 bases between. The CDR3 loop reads CASSKDRISGELFF. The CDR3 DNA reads TGTGCCAGTAGTAAGGACAGAATTTCAGGGGAGCTGTTTTTT.

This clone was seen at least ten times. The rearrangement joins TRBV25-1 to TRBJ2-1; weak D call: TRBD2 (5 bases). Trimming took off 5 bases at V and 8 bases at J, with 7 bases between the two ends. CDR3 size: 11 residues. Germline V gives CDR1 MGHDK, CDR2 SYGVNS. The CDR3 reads CASSYGDEQFF. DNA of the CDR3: TGTGCCAGCAGTTACGGGGATGAGCAGTTCTTC.

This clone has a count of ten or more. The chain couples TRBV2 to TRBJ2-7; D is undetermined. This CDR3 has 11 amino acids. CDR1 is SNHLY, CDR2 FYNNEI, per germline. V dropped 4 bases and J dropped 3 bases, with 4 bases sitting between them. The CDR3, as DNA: TGTGCCAGCAGTGGGGGCTACGAGCAGTACTTC. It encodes CASSGGYEQYF.

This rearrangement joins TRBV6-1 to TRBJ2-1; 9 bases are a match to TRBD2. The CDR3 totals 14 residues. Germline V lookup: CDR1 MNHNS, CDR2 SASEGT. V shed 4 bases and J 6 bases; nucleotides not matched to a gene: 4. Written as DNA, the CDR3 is TGTGCCAGCAGTGTAGCGGGGGAGGTCAATGAGCAGTTCTTC. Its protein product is CASSVAGEVNEQFF.

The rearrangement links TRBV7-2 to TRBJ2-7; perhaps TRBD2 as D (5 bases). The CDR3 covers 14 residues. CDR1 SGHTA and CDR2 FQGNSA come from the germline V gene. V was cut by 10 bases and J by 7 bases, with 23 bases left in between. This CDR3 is CANSPAARPGEQYF. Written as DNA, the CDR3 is TGTGCCAATAGCCCGGCGGCGAGACCGGGGGAGCAGTACTTC.

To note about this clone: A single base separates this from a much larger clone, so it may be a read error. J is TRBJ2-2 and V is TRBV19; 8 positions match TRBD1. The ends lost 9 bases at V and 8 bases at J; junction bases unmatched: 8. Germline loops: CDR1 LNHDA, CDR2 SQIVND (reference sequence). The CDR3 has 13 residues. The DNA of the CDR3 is TGTGCCAGCAAGGACAGGGATCTTGGGGAGCTGTTTTTT. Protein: CASKDRDLGELFF.